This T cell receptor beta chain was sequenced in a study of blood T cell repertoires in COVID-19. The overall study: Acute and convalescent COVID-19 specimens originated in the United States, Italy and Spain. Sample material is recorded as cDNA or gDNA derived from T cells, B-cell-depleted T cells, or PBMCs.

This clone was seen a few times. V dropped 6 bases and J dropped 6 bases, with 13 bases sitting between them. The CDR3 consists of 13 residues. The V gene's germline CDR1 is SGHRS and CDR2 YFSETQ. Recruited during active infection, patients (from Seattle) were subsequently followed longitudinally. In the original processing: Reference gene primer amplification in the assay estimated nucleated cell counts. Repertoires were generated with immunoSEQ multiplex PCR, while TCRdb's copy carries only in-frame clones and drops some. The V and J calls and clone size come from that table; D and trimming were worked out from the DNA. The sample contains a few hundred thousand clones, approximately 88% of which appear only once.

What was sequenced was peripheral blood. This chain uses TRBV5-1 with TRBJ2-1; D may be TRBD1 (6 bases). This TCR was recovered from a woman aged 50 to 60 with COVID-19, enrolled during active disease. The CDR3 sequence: CASTLDSSNEQFF. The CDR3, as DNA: TGCGCCAGCACCCTGGACAGTAGCAATGAGCAGTTCTTC.